This is a list of T cell receptor beta chains from one sample in a study of response to subunit inactivated influenza vaccine. TCRdb re-analysed the RT-PCR reads in MiXCR, keeping a single row per CDR3 protein. Altogether hundreds of thousands of distinct CDR3 sequences are present, 10% to 12% being singletons, with the ten largest covering approximately 11%. This same sample was also taken into another study, of T cells expressing NK-cell markers.

The sample here was PBMCs from blood, taken on the day of vaccination. Receptors were obtained from a man in his fifties or sixties who received an inactivated influenza vaccine. Both conserved end residues are trimmed from each CDR3. Fields, in order: V gene, J gene, CDR3 protein.

TRBV29-1,TRBJ1-5,SVEGQANQPQH
TRBV27,TRBJ2-5,ASSLWGGKETQY
TRBV30,TRBJ2-6,AWLDGVTGANVLT
TRBV24-1,TRBJ2-1,ATRSGNLGHEQF
TRBV10-3,TRBJ2-1,AISPPGKTSEQF
TRBV11-2,TRBJ2-7,ASSFKQISGRKTLVYEQY
TRBV20-1,TRBJ2-7,SALRGGTTYEQY
TRBV5-8,TRBJ1-5,ASSLANHPRQPQH
TRBV12-3/TRBV12-4,TRBJ1-5,ASSLASDQPQH
TRBV7-8,TRBJ2-1,ASSSKGLAGAPHEQF